Listed below are T cell receptor beta chains from one sample, sequenced in a study of blood T cell repertoires in COVID-19. Profiled with immunoSEQ multiplex PCR; TCRdb holds only in-frame clones, not every one. Of about 260,000 clones listed, 80% to 85% are singletons. The sequencing sample was made of peripheral blood. The receptors stem from a woman aged 40 to 50 who had recovered from COVID-19. The CDR3 runs from the conserved cysteine through the conserved F or W. A D gene is named only where the DNA matches it firmly. For some rows the clone size is stated as once, few or many, or as a class when expanded; others skip it.

clone_size	d_call	v_call	j_call	cdr3_aa	cdr3_nt
-	-	TRBV5-8	TRBJ1-1	CASSFRRENTEAFF	TGTGCCAGCAGCTTTCGACGGGAGAACACTGAAGCTTTCTTT
-	-	TRBV30	TRBJ1-4	CAWSDRVKGEKLFF	TGTGCCTGGAGTGACAGGGTTAAGGGTGAAAAACTGTTTTTT
-	-	TRBV12-5	TRBJ2-5	CASGFGGASETQYF	TGTGCTAGTGGTTTCGGCGGGGCATCAGAGACCCAGTACTTC
-	-	TRBV10-2	TRBJ1-1	CASSERTQGAEAFF	TGCGCCAGCAGTGAGAGGACACAGGGAGCTGAAGCTTTCTTT
-	TRBD1	TRBV5-6	TRBJ1-2	CASTRTGTFYGYTF	TGTGCCAGCACCCGGACAGGGACCTTCTATGGCTACACCTTC
-	-	TRBV11-3	TRBJ1-2	CASSPSGTLGNYGYTF	TGTGCCAGCAGCCCGTCCGGGACACTCGGTAACTATGGCTACACCTTC
-	TRBD2	TRBV19	TRBJ2-7	CASSDKSGGISYEQYF	TGTGCCAGTAGTGACAAGAGCGGGGGGATCTCCTACGAGCAGTACTTC
-	TRBD1	TRBV24-1	TRBJ1-5	CATSEPGTGGSGQPQHF	TGTGCCACCAGTGAACCAGGGACAGGGGGCTCGGGGCAGCCCCAGCATTTT
-	TRBD1	TRBV5-1	TRBJ1-2	CASSLSWDRGQSGYTF	TGCGCCAGCAGCTTGAGTTGGGACAGGGGGCAAAGTGGCTACACCTTC
once	TRBD1	TRBV28	TRBJ1-3	CASSLRTGSGNTIYF	TGTGCCAGCAGTTTAAGGACAGGGTCTGGAAACACCATATATTTT
-	TRBD1	TRBV27	TRBJ2-7	CASSFVRTGGIGQYF	TGTGCCAGCAGTTTCGTCCGGACAGGGGGCATTGGGCAGTACTTC
-	-	TRBV28	TRBJ1-2	CASRLTGINYGYTF	TGTGCCAGCAGACTGACAGGAATTAACTATGGCTACACCTTC
-	-	TRBV29-1	TRBJ1-2	CSVEGPGVEGYTF	TGCAGCGTTGAAGGCCCGGGGGTAGAGGGCTACACCTTC
-	-	TRBV5-4	TRBJ2-1	CATVGGSNEQFF	TGTGCCACCGTCGGAGGGTCCAATGAGCAGTTCTTC
-	-	TRBV3-1/TRBV3-2	TRBJ2-7	CASSQLNLASYEQYF	TGTGCCAGCAGCCAACTCAACCTAGCTTCCTACGAGCAGTACTTC
once	-	TRBV29-1	TRBJ1-1	CSVGQTEAFF	TGCAGCGTTGGACAGACTGAAGCTTTCTTT
many	-	TRBV7-2	TRBJ2-7	CASSLGLSNYEQYF	TGTGCCAGCAGCTTGGGACTCTCCAACTACGAGCAGTACTTC